This T cell receptor beta chain originates from a study of control samples from healthy donors and cancer patients (dated by TCRdb to the early 2020s). The germline V end is reduced by 1 base and the J end by 2 bases; junction bases left unmatched: 1. Per the germline V gene, LGHNT is the CDR1 and FRNRAP is the CDR2. There are 16 amino acids in the CDR3, from cysteine to phenylalanine inclusive. Only the CDR3 part of the read is kept: 48 bases, read in frame from the first base. The library was made by the immunoSEQ multiplex PCR assay. TCRdb took over this immuneACCESS table, retaining in-frame rearrangements with V and J assigned. Such tables are incomplete; in checked studies, under half of the missing clones stem from an unresolved V gene, and the remainder is unexplained. Counted in this sample were 150,000 to 200,000 clones; 90% to 95% of them appeared once. Approximately 1.4% of the sample is taken by the ten largest.

Notes on this clone: This clone's antigen is unknown. No much larger clone exists at a distance of one base, and base qualities are not known.

This receptor was obtained from a woman in her 30s in good health. This chain is built from TRBV12-5 and TRBJ2-3; 12 of the junction bases match TRBD2. The sample was blood. The CDR3 in this case is CASGLGLAGATDTQYF. The nucleotide sequence reads as follows: TGTGCTAGTGGTTTGGGACTAGCGGGGGCCACAGATACGCAGTATTTT.